Below are 8 T cell receptor beta chains sequenced from a single sample in a study of tumor T cells in aggressive B-cell lymphoma (dated by TCRdb to about 2017). Libraries were constructed by the immunoSEQ multiplex PCR assay. Sourced from immuneACCESS, this table was stored by TCRdb with only in-frame sequences that have V and J called. A share of the clones is absent; for the studies checked, an unresolved V gene accounts for under half, and the remainder has no known explanation. This sample has around 2,200 clones in its table, and roughly 87% of those were observed once. Roughly 9.6% of the sample rests with the top ten. The sample consisted of tumor tissue. These receptors all stem from an adult with diffuse large B cell lymphoma.

The rearrangement joins TRBV28 to TRBJ2-7; 7 bases are shared with TRBD1. The germline V gene has CDR1 MDHEN and CDR2 SYDVKM. The length of the CDR3 is 14 residues. V dropped 10 bases and J dropped 0; count of bases not matched to a gene: 9. The CDR3 bases are TGTGCCACCAGGGGACAGAGGAGCTCCTACGAGCAGTACTTC. Amino acids: CATRGQRSSYEQYF.

The V call is TRBV18, the J call TRBJ2-1; 12 bases line up with TRBD2. The V segment lost 0 bases and the J segment 12 bases; nucleotides outside the gene matches: 6. The germline V gene has CDR1 KGHSH and CDR2 LQKENI. The CDR3 runs 15 residues. The CDR3 is CASSPPMTSGGVQFF. The DNA of the CDR3 is TGTGCCAGCTCACCACCGATGACTAGCGGGGGTGTGCAGTTCTTC.

The chain uses TRBV7-9 and TRBJ2-3, with TRBD1 matching over 7 bases. The V and J ends lost 6 bases and 1 base, in that order; junction bases with no gene match: 7. CDR3 length: 15 residues. Germline V lookup: CDR1 SEHNR, CDR2 FQNEAQ (reference sequence). CDR3 in DNA: TGTGCCAGCAGTCAAGGGGGCCCCCGCACAGATACGCAGTATTTT. Residues: CASSQGGPRTDTQYF.

The rearrangement links TRBV27 to TRBJ2-3, with D perhaps TRBD2 (5 bases). The CDR3 sequence is 16 residues long. V dropped 8 bases and J dropped 1 base, with 19 bases sitting between them. Germline-derived CDR1 and CDR2 are MNHEY and SMNVEV (reference sequence). The CDR3 DNA sequence: TGTGCCAGCTCTGAACTAGGGATTAGTGGCACAGATACGCAGTATTTT. Translating it yields CASSELGISGTDTQYF.

J is TRBJ2-3 and V is TRBV4-1; 8 bases match TRBD1. Per germline, CDR1 MGHRA and CDR2 YSYEKL. After removal of 5 bases from V and 4 bases from J, the junction contained 14 bases not matched to a gene. The CDR3 loop spans 17 amino acids. CDR3 nucleotides: TGCGCCAGCAGCTTTAATTCCGACAGGGGATTAGCAGATACGCAGTATTTT. Amino acid sequence: CASSFNSDRGLADTQYF.

With respect to this clone: Other DNA variants within this sample encode the same CDR3. This chain connects TRBV6-5 to TRBJ1-1; D is unclear. Trimming took 3 bases from V and 4 from J, leaving 12 bases between them. The CDR3 has 14 residues. The V gene's germline CDR1 is MNHEY and CDR2 SVGAGI. For the CDR3, the DNA is TGTGCCAGCAGTTATAGTCAATATAGCACTGAAGCTTTCTTT. Protein: CASSYSQYSTEAFF.

The genes are TRBV28 and TRBJ2-5; weak D call: TRBD2 (6 bases). V lost 4 bases and J lost 2, with 8 bases in between. The germline gives CDR1 MDHEN, CDR2 SYDVKM. The CDR3 runs to 13 residues. DNA of the CDR3: TGTGCCAGCAGTTCCGGACTACAAGAGACCCAGTACTTC. Its translation: CASSSGLQETQYF.

V gene TRBV14 combines with J gene TRBJ2-7; a possible D gene is TRBD1 (5 bases). Germline V gene data show CDR1 as SGHDN and CDR2 as FVKESK. V lost 4 bases and J 7 bases, leaving 17 bases between the germline ends. The CDR3 spans 14 residues. The CDR3 nucleotides are TGTGCCAGCAGCCCCCTAGGCAGGGCGGAAGAGCAGTACTTC. Translated: CASSPLGRAEEQYF.